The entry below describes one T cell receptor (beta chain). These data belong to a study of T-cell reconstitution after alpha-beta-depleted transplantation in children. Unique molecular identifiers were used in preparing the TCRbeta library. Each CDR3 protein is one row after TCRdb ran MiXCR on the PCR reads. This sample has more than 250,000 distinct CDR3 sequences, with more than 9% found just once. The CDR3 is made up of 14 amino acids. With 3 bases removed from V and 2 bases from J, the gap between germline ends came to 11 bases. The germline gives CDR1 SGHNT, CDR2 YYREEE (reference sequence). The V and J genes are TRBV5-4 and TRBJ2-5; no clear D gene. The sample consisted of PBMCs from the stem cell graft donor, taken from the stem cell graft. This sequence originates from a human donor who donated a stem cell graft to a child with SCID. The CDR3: CASSSAWEQETQYF. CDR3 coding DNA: TGTGCCAGCAGCTCCGCGTGGGAACAAGAGACCCAGTACTTC.